The 27 T cell receptor beta chains below were found in one sample sequenced in a study of T-cell reconstitution after alpha-beta-depleted transplantation in children. This sample's TCRbeta library carried unique molecular identifier barcodes. TCRdb recomputed calls from the PCR reads with MiXCR, one row per CDR3 protein. The table includes roughly 420,000 distinct CDR3 sequences, around 15% detected once. The sample consisted of PBMCs, mostly from graft donor cells, taken 360 days after TCRalphabeta/CD19-depleted stem cell transplant. These receptors all stem from a boy under two years old who had a stem cell transplant for Wiskott-Aldrich syndrome, so the T cells may come from the graft donor.

This clonotype occurred a few times. The J gene is TRBJ2-7, the V gene TRBV20-1; TRBD1 or TRBD2 may be the D gene (5 bases each). Germline V lookup: CDR1 DFQATT, CDR2 SNEGSKA (reference sequence). The V end lost 0 bases, the J end lost 3 bases, and 18 bases lay between the germline ends. The CDR3 length is 16 residues. In DNA form, the CDR3 reads TGCAGTGCTAGAGATATCTCAGGGACCCCGGTCTACGAGCAGTACTTC. Encoded protein: CSARDISGTPVYEQYF.

This clonotype was recorded at least ten times. The chain uses TRBV5-1 and TRBJ2-7; weak D call: TRBD1 (6 bases). Trimming took off 5 bases at V and 3 bases at J, with 15 bases between the two ends. The CDR3 is made up of 14 amino acids. The germline CDR1 and CDR2 sequences are SGHRS and YFSETQ. CDR3 bases: TGCGCCAGCAGAGCTACAGGGACCAACTACGAGCAGTACTTC. Amino acids: CASRATGTNYEQYF.

This clonotype was counted between two and nine times. The rearrangement joins TRBV12-3 or TRBV12-4 to TRBJ1-2; D ambiguous. V was shortened by 2 bases and J by 4 bases, with 14 bases between the two germline ends. The CDR3 has 15 residues. CDR3 DNA sequence: TGTGCCAGCAGTTTATCCGGGGAATCTTTCTATGGCTACACCTTC. This sequence encodes CASSLSGESFYGYTF.

This clonotype was picked up a small number of times. The V call is TRBV19, the J call TRBJ2-4; D call uncertain. Trimming cost V 3 bases and J 5 bases, with 14 bases left between them. The CDR3 contains 15 residues. Per germline, CDR1 LNHDA and CDR2 SQIVND (reference sequence). The CDR3 is CASSMLGFGENIQYF. The CDR3 DNA sequence: TGTGCCAGTAGTATGTTGGGATTTGGGGAAAACATTCAGTACTTC.

There are many counts of this clonotype. The chain recombines TRBV20-1 with TRBJ1-1; D is uncertain. Trimming removed 1 base at V and 0 bases at J, with 9 bases between. Germline values: CDR1 DFQATT, CDR2 SNEGSKA (reference sequence). This CDR3 has 14 amino acids. CDR3 amino acids: CSARVGNMNTEAFF. DNA of the CDR3: TGCAGTGCTAGAGTCGGGAATATGAACACTGAAGCTTTCTTT.

This clonotype was found a few times. The rearrangement joins TRBV20-1 to TRBJ2-2; weak D call: TRBD2 (5 bases). The CDR3 has 14 amino acids. V lost 3 bases and J 2 bases, leaving 10 bases between the germline ends. CDR1 is DFQATT, CDR2 SNEGSKA, per germline (reference sequence). CDR3 nucleotide sequence: TGCAGTGCTAGGGAGCGGCCTAACACCGGGGAGCTGTTTTTT. It is translated as CSARERPNTGELFF.

This clonotype was seen a few times. The V gene is TRBV11-2, the J gene TRBJ2-1; TRBD2 matches at 14 bases. Per the germline V gene, CDR1 is SGHAT and CDR2 is FQNNGV. The CDR3 consists of 19 residues. The V gene end was trimmed by 2 bases and the J gene end by 2 bases; junction bases not matched to a gene: 8. In DNA form, the CDR3 reads TGTGCCAGCAGCTTACAGCCCTGGACTAGCGGGAGGACCTACAATGAGCAGTTCTTC. This sequence encodes CASSLQPWTSGRTYNEQFF.

In its sample, this clonotype was seen once. V gene TRBV4-1 combines with J gene TRBJ1-6, with TRBD1 identical over 8 bases. Germline V lookup: CDR1 MGHRA, CDR2 YSYEKL. V dropped 2 bases and J dropped 6; count of bases not matched to a gene: 6. This CDR3 has 16 residues. The CDR3 loop is CASSQPDRVFNSPLHF. The CDR3 DNA follows: TGCGCCAGCAGCCAACCGGACAGGGTGTTTAATTCACCCCTCCACTTT.

A few counts support this clonotype. The V gene is TRBV12-3 or TRBV12-4, the J gene TRBJ2-5; D is ambiguous. The CDR3 length is 17 residues. The V gene lost 0 bases and the J gene lost 5 bases, with 19 bases spanning the gap. CDR3 sequence reads: CASSLALQGMYKETQYF. CDR3 nucleotides: TGTGCCAGCAGTTTAGCCCTACAAGGAATGTACAAGGAGACCCAGTACTTC.

The chain is built from TRBV12-3 or TRBV12-4 and TRBJ2-5, with TRBD2 matching over 9 bases. The CDR3 has 17 amino acids. V trimming: 6 bases; J trimming: 2 bases; junction bases outside the gene matches: 13. CDR3 amino acids: CASSRYSGSPPQETQYF. The DNA for the CDR3 is TGTGCCAGCAGCCGATATAGCGGGAGCCCCCCACAAGAGACCCAGTACTTC.

This clonotype was counted a few times. A read error may account for a junction end that differs from germline. The chain is built from TRBV7-9 and TRBJ2-5; the D call may be TRBD1 or TRBD2 (5 bases each). Germline lookup yields CDR1 SEHNR and CDR2 FQNEAQ (reference sequence). This CDR3 has 14 amino acids. CDR3 sequence: CASSPRDPQGTQYF. The CDR3 nucleotides read TGTGCCAGCAGCCCTCGGGACCCTCAAGGGACCCAGTACTTC.

This chain joins TRBV13 and TRBJ2-5, with D perhaps matching TRBD1 (5 bases). Trimming took off 3 bases at V and 6 bases at J, with 14 bases between the two ends. Per germline, CDR1 PRHDT and CDR2 FYEKMQ (reference sequence). This CDR3 spans 14 amino acids. The chain's CDR3 is CASSFRPRAKTQYF. DNA of the CDR3: TGTGCCAGCAGCTTTCGGCCCAGGGCGAAGACCCAGTACTTC.

Regarding this clonotype: The junction and the germline gene differ at one end; a read error may be behind it. The rearrangement uses TRBV5-1 and TRBJ2-7; TRBD2 might be the D (5 bases). The CDR3 covers 13 residues. CDR1 and CDR2 from the germline V gene are SGHRS and YFSETQ. In DNA, the CDR3 is TGCGCCAGGAGCTTCGGACTCTCCTACGAGCAGTACTTT. This encodes CARSFGLSYEQYF.

The rearrangement uses TRBV6-5 and TRBJ2-3, with unresolved D. The V gene's germline CDR1 is MNHEY and CDR2 SVGAGI. The CDR3 runs to 14 residues. Trimming pared 6 bases from V and 0 bases from J, leaving 10 bases between. The CDR3 here is CASSYLDSTDTQYF. Written as DNA, the CDR3 is TGTGCCAGCAGCTACCTAGACAGCACAGATACGCAGTATTTT.

V and J are TRBV3-1 and TRBJ1-1, with TRBD1 matching over 8 bases. CDR1 and CDR2 from the germline V gene are LGHDT and YNNKEL (reference sequence). The ends lost 4 bases at V and 6 bases at J; junction bases unmatched: 10. CDR3 size: 15 residues. CDR3 DNA: TGTGCCAGCAGCCCTCGGACAGGGATGGGGGCTGAAGCTTTCTTT. Translated: CASSPRTGMGAEAFF.

The V call is TRBV12-3 or TRBV12-4, the J call TRBJ2-5; D might be TRBD1 (8 bases). The V and J ends lost 7 bases and 4 bases respectively, with 13 bases between them. The CDR3 contains 13 residues. The CDR3, as DNA: TGTGCCAGCAACAACAGGGGGGGAGAGACCCAGTACTTC. It codes for CASNNRGGETQYF.

This clonotype was seen more than once but under ten times. This chain connects TRBV4-1 to TRBJ2-1, with D perhaps matching TRBD1 (6 bases). The CDR3 is 15 amino acids. Trimming removed 1 base from V and 4 bases from J, with 11 bases in between. CDR1 and CDR2 from the germline V gene are MGHRA and YSYEKL. The CDR3 coding sequence is TGCGCCAGCAGCCAAGGGGCAGGGGTTTACAATGAGCAGTTCTTC. Its protein product is CASSQGAGVYNEQFF.

V and J are TRBV5-1 and TRBJ2-6; D tentatively fits TRBD1 or TRBD2 (6 bases each). V lost 2 bases and J 1 base, leaving 13 bases between the germline ends. CDR1 and CDR2 (germline): SGHRS, YFSETQ. The CDR3 has 17 residues. The CDR3 sequence: CASSLGGRESGANVLTF. DNA of the CDR3: TGCGCCAGCAGCTTAGGGGGGCGCGAGTCTGGGGCCAACGTCCTGACTTTC.

The V and J genes are TRBV7-9 and TRBJ2-1; D remains unclear. Germline loops: CDR1 SEHNR, CDR2 FQNEAQ (reference sequence). This CDR3 has 14 residues. With 5 bases removed from V and 5 bases from J, the gap between germline ends came to 13 bases. The CDR3 DNA follows: TGTGCCAGCAGCCCCACGACTTTGGACAATGAGCAGTTCTTC. The encoded protein is CASSPTTLDNEQFF.

CDR3 DNA: TGTGCCAGTAGCCGGACTAGTAGTAGGGGGCACTACGAGCAGTACTTC. Encoded protein: CASSRTSSRGHYEQYF. This chain links TRBV19 with TRBJ2-7; the D call may be TRBD1 or TRBD2 (7 bases each). Looked up from germline, CDR1 is LNHDA and CDR2 is SQIVND (reference sequence). The V gene lost 6 bases and the J gene lost 3 bases, with 21 bases spanning the gap. The CDR3 contains 16 residues.

The chain uses TRBV5-1 and TRBJ2-7; 7 bases align to TRBD2. Losses at the gene ends were 4 bases for V and 4 bases for J; bases not matched to a gene: 8. Germline values: CDR1 SGHRS, CDR2 YFSETQ. The CDR3 is 14 amino acids. In DNA, the CDR3 is TGCGCCAGCAGCCCATCTGGGGACTATTACGAGCAGTACTTC. Protein product: CASSPSGDYYEQYF.

This sequence joins TRBV20-1 and TRBJ1-5, with no clear D. CDR3 size: 13 residues. Between the trimmed V and J ends, which lost 3 bases and 4 bases, there was a span of 10 bases. The germline V gene has CDR1 DFQATT and CDR2 SNEGSKA (reference sequence). The CDR3 DNA follows: TGCAGTGCTAGGGGTGACGGGAATCAGCCCCAGCATTTT. Its translation is CSARGDGNQPQHF.

For the CDR3, the DNA is TGCAGTGCTAGACCCCGGGGAGGTCTCCCCCAAGAGACCCAGTACTTC. Its protein is CSARPRGGLPQETQYF. V and J are TRBV20-1 and TRBJ2-5; the D gene is possibly TRBD2 (6 bases). Trimming removed 2 bases from V and 1 base from J, with 17 bases in between. This CDR3 has 16 amino acids. Germline V lookup: CDR1 DFQATT, CDR2 SNEGSKA (reference sequence).

This clonotype has only a few counts. This chain links TRBV4-3 with TRBJ2-7; no firm D call. V gave up 0 bases and J gave up 2 bases, with 11 bases separating them. The germline CDR1 and CDR2 sequences are LGHNA and YSLEER. The length of the CDR3 is 15 residues. DNA of the CDR3: TGCGCCAGCAGCCAAGATAATGGCGGAACCTACGAGCAGTACTTC. Translating gives CASSQDNGGTYEQYF.

The chain uses TRBV5-1 and TRBJ2-1; D gene ambiguous. From germline, CDR1 is SGHRS and CDR2 YFSETQ. The CDR3 is 13 amino acids. The ends were cut back, 4 bases at V and 7 bases at J, with 12 bases in the middle. CDR3: CASSLYGSNEQFF. The CDR3 DNA reads TGCGCCAGCAGCCTATATGGTTCGAATGAGCAGTTCTTC.

This clonotype was seen more than once but under ten times. The chain couples TRBV12-3 or TRBV12-4 to TRBJ2-5; TRBD2 might be the D (5 bases). Trimming left V 5 bases short and J 1 base short, with 20 bases between. This CDR3 has 17 residues. The CDR3 loop is CASSPSRFRGGQETQYF. CDR3 in DNA: TGTGCCAGCAGTCCAAGCCGATTCCGGGGTGGCCAAGAGACCCAGTACTTC.

This clonotype appeared a few times. This chain uses TRBV10-3 with TRBJ2-2; D gene uncertain. V lost 0 bases, J lost 0 bases, and 8 bases lay in between. The CDR3 sequence is 16 residues long. Germline V gives CDR1 ENHRY, CDR2 SYGVKD. CDR3 coding DNA: TGTGCCATCAGTGAGTCGGGTCGGGCGAACACCGGGGAGCTGTTTTTT. This sequence encodes CAISESGRANTGELFF.